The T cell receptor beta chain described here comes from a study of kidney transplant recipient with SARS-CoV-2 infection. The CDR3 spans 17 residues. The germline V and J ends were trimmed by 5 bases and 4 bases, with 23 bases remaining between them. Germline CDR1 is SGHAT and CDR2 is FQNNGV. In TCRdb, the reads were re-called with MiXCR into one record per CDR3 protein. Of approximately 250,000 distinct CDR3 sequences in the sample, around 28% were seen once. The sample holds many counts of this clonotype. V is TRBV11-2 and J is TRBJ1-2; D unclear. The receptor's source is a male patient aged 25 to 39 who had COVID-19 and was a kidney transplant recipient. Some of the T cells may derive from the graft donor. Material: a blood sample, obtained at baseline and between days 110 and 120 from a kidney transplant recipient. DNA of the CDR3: TGTGCCAGCAGCAGGGTTCTAACAAGCAGAAAGACCTATGGCTACACCTTC. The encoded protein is CASSRVLTSRKTYGYTF.